The 18 T cell receptor beta chains given below trace back to one sample, sequenced in a study of blood T cell repertoires in COVID-19. The table came from immunoSEQ multiplex PCR; TCRdb's copy has only in-frame clones and leaves some out. This table has 150,000 to 200,000 clones, roughly 83% appearing once. Sample: peripheral blood. These TCRs come from a woman aged 40 to 49 with COVID-19, enrolled during active disease.

The rearrangement links TRBV3-1 (or the pseudogene TRBV3-2) to TRBJ2-6, with D perhaps matching TRBD2 (5 bases). Germline V gene data show CDR1 as LGHDT and CDR2 as YNNKEL (reference sequence). The CDR3 is 16 amino acids. Deletions cut 4 bases from V and 4 bases from J, with 14 bases between. The CDR3 region is CASSPAGNSGANVLTF. Here the CDR3 DNA reads TGTGCCAGCAGCCCAGCCGGGAATTCCGGGGCCAACGTCCTGACTTTC.

The V gene is TRBV10-3, the J gene TRBJ2-3; 7 bases match TRBD2. Looked up from germline, CDR1 is ENHRY and CDR2 is SYGVKD. V was pared by 0 bases and J by 2 bases, with 5 bases of the junction left unmatched. This CDR3 contains 16 residues. The CDR3 bases are TGTGCCATCAGTGAGTCGCCGGGGGGATACACAGATACGCAGTATTTT. Protein product: CAISESPGGYTDTQYF.

The rearrangement joins TRBV2 to TRBJ1-2, with D possibly matching TRBD1 (5 bases). V lost 5 bases to trimming and J lost 8 bases, with 12 bases between them. This CDR3 is built from 12 residues. Germline CDR1 reads SNHLY; CDR2 reads FYNNEI. The CDR3 nucleotides read TGTGCCAGCAGTAGGCAGGGTAGAGGCTACACCTTC. Translated, it gives CASSRQGRGYTF.

The CDR3 DNA is TGTGCCAGCAGCAAATGGAGGACAGGGCATCTTGGAGGGTCCTACGAGCAGTACTTC. This gives the protein CASSKWRTGHLGGSYEQYF. The V gene is TRBV21-1, the J gene TRBJ2-7; the table's D call, TRBD1, was not checked against the DNA. TRBV21-1 is described as a pseudogene. The CDR3 sequence is 19 residues long.

CDR3 region: CASTPGDSGGYTF. The CDR3 coding sequence is TGTGCCAGCACTCCTGGGGACAGCGGTGGCTACACCTTC. This chain links TRBV6-5 with TRBJ1-2; TRBD1 aligns across 7 bases. The CDR3 runs 13 residues. With V trimmed by 7 bases and J by 7 bases, 9 bases remained unmatched. CDR1 and CDR2 (germline): MNHEY, SVGAGI.

This clone appeared a single time. DNA of the CDR3: TGCGCCAGCAGCCAAGTCCTGGGCAGGGGGTCAGTGAGCTACACCTTC. This encodes CASSQVLGRGSVSYTF. The V and J genes are TRBV4-1 and TRBJ1-2; 7 bases fit TRBD1. The V gene's germline CDR1 is MGHRA and CDR2 YSYEKL. The CDR3 extends over 16 amino acids. V gave up 1 base and J gave up 9 bases; unmatched junction bases: 14.

J is TRBJ2-7 and V is TRBV18; a possible D gene is TRBD1 (5 bases). Germline CDR1 is KGHSH and CDR2 is LQKENI. V dropped 0 bases and J dropped 7 bases, with 16 bases sitting between them. The CDR3 runs to 15 residues. CDR3 in amino acids: CASSPPSREGEEQYF. CDR3 nucleotide sequence: TGTGCCAGCTCACCACCAAGCAGGGAAGGTGAGGAGCAGTACTTC.

The V call is TRBV14, the J call TRBJ1-6; 8 bases are a match to TRBD1. This CDR3 is 16 amino acids long. Germline trimming cut 0 bases from V and 10 bases from J; bases unmatched to any gene: 8. In germline, CDR1 is SGHDN, CDR2 FVKESK. CDR3 sequence: CASSQERLQGASPLHF. The CDR3 bases are TGTGCCAGCAGCCAAGAAAGGCTGCAGGGGGCGTCACCCCTCCACTTT.

The chain employs TRBV6-5 and TRBJ1-1; D is ambiguous. The ends were cut back, 6 bases at V and 4 bases at J, with 18 bases in the middle. Germline CDR1 and CDR2: MNHEY and SVGAGI. This CDR3 has 15 residues. As DNA, the CDR3 is TGTGCCAGCAGCAGTGGCCCCCCCCAGGCCACTGAAGCTTTCTTT. As protein: CASSSGPPQATEAFF.

The chain recombines TRBV7-9 with TRBJ2-5, with a possible D match to TRBD1 (6 bases). Trimming left V 3 bases short and J 1 base short, with 18 bases between. CDR1 SEHNR and CDR2 FQNEAQ come from the germline V gene (reference sequence). The CDR3 is made up of 17 amino acids. The CDR3 sequence: CASSLGVAGTLQETQYF. CDR3 DNA sequence: TGTGCCAGCAGCTTGGGAGTAGCCGGGACACTCCAAGAGACCCAGTACTTC. Looking up the rest from reference TRBV7-9 and TRBJ2-5 gives the full variable domain: DTGVSQNPRHKITKRGQNVTFRCDPISEHNRLYWYRQTLGQGPEFLTYFQNEAQLEKSRLLSDRFSAERPKGSFSTLEIQRTEQGDSAMYLCASSLGVAGTLQETQYFGPGTRLLVL.

The chain has TRBV7-2 and TRBJ2-1, with TRBD2 matching over 7 bases. The V gene's germline CDR1 is SGHTA and CDR2 FQGNSA. With 5 bases clipped from V and 3 bases from J, the junction kept 1 base outside the gene matches. The CDR3 loop spans 13 amino acids. CDR3 nucleotide sequence: TGTGCCAGCAGCGGGACTAACTACAATGAGCAGTTCTTC. This encodes CASSGTNYNEQFF. The full variable domain, completed using reference TRBV7-2 and TRBJ2-1, is GAGVSQSPSNKVTEKGKDVELRCDPISGHTALYWYRQSLGQGLEFLIYFQGNSAPDKSGLPSDRFSAERTGGSVSTLTIQRTQQEDSAVYLCASSGTNYNEQFFGPGTRLTVL.

This sequence joins TRBV7-3 and TRBJ2-5; D gene uncertain. V gave up 1 base and J gave up 5 bases, with 8 bases separating them. From germline, CDR1 is SGHTA and CDR2 FQGTGA. The CDR3 contains 13 residues. The CDR3 DNA reads as TGTGCCAGCAGCTTAAGCCATCGGGAGACCCAGTACTTC. As protein: CASSLSHRETQYF.

V and J are TRBV2 and TRBJ1-6; D is possibly TRBD1 (5 bases). Germline CDR1 and CDR2: SNHLY and FYNNEI. The CDR3 is made up of 16 amino acids. The germline V and J ends were trimmed by 3 bases and 3 bases, with 12 bases remaining between them. The CDR3 here is CASSEGQGVYNSPLHF. For the CDR3, the DNA is TGTGCCAGCAGTGAGGGGCAGGGCGTCTATAATTCACCCCTCCACTTT.

Only a few counts were recorded for this clone. This rearrangement joins TRBV3-1 (or the pseudogene TRBV3-2) to TRBJ2-2; the D gene is possibly TRBD2 (6 bases). Germline CDR1 is LGHDT and CDR2 is YNNKEL (reference sequence). Trimming cost V 5 bases and J 1 base, with 8 bases left between them. CDR3 size: 14 residues. The CDR3 region is CASSGGMNTGELFF. The CDR3 region has the DNA TGTGCCAGCAGCGGGGGGATGAACACCGGGGAGCTGTTTTTT.

This chain uses TRBV25-1 with TRBJ1-3; D unresolved. CDR1 and CDR2 from the germline V gene are MGHDK and SYGVNS. V gave up 0 bases and J gave up 4 bases, with 10 bases separating them. This CDR3 is 15 amino acids long. CDR3 nucleotide sequence: TGTGCCAGCAGTGAATATAGTTTACAGGGAAACACCATATATTTT. Protein sequence: CASSEYSLQGNTIYF.

This rearrangement joins TRBV19 to TRBJ1-1; D gene uncertain. Per the germline V gene, CDR1 is LNHDA and CDR2 is SQIVND (reference sequence). The CDR3 length is 14 residues. The germline V and J ends were trimmed by 5 bases and 0 bases, with 10 bases remaining between them. CDR3 nucleotide sequence: TGTGCCAGTAGTCTACGGTTCATGAACACTGAAGCTTTCTTT. As protein: CASSLRFMNTEAFF.

The chain recombines TRBV6-1 with TRBJ2-7, with D possibly being TRBD2 (5 bases). V was cut by 2 bases and J by 6 bases, with 5 bases left in between. CDR1 and CDR2 (germline): MNHNS, SASEGT. The CDR3 is 11 amino acids. This CDR3 is CASSERGEQYF. DNA of the CDR3: TGTGCCAGCAGTGAACGGGGCGAGCAGTACTTC.

The rearrangement joins TRBV5-4 to TRBJ2-7; D is uncertain. Trimming left V 6 bases short and J 0 bases short, with 10 bases between. Germline CDR1 reads SGHNT; CDR2 reads YYREEE (reference sequence). CDR3 length: 13 amino acids. The CDR3 region has the DNA TGTGCCAGCAACTTCCAAAACTCCTACGAGCAGTACTTC. This translates into CASNFQNSYEQYF. Full variable domain (rest looked up from reference TRBV5-4 and TRBJ2-7): ETGVTQSPTHLIKTRGQQVTLRCSSQSGHNTVSWYQQALGQGPQFIFQYYREEENGRGNFPPRFSGLQFPNYSSELNVNALELDDSALYLCASNFQNSYEQYFGPGTRLTVT.